A single TCR beta chain is shown here with its context. Its matching antigen is unknown. This entry is derived from a study of cytomegalovirus exposure and HLA in healthy donors. Study results and caveats: There were reportedly fewer N-insertions in an Asian-associated ancestry cluster than the approximately 700-donor mean, in a later analysis. Follow-up analysis later connected one missense variant in DCLRE1C with trimming of TCR beta V- and J-genes. Specificity for CMV antigens was confirmed in vitro for a few of the CMV-associated chains. TCR beta sequences numbering 15,000 to 20,000 were associated with HLA alleles at 0.05 false discovery rate in a later analysis.

Primers included in the PCR were 60 Vbeta and 13 Jbeta primers. Sequenced by immunoSEQ multiplex PCR; TCRdb stores in-frame clones only, minus some. This repertoire shows about 160,000 clones, 77% found once; its top ten account for less than 2.5%. The CDR3 has 15 amino acids. V lost 0 bases, J lost 8 bases, and 7 bases stayed unmatched. Germline V gene lookup returns CDR1 MNHEY and CDR2 SVGAGI. The rearrangement links TRBV6-5 to TRBJ2-3, with 8 nucleotides matching TRBD2. This clonotype was sampled from a man between 45 and 60 years old in good health and CMV-seropositive. Material for sequencing was PBMCs. Here the CDR3 reads CASSYSSGGPATQYF. CDR3 in DNA: TGTGCCAGCAGTTACTCGTCGGGGGGGCCAGCTACGCAGTATTTT.